This TCR beta chain was sequenced for a study of T cell responses to AZD1222 COVID-19 vaccine (dated by TCRdb to the early 2020s). At the level of the whole study: AZD1222 recipients with second doses at about 4 weeks or about 12 weeks were pooled, because spike-specific TCR depth and breadth did not differ between schedules. A total of just over 230 trial participants underwent TCR sequencing, of whom about 210 received two doses of AZD1222 and 26 received two doses of the MenACWY control vaccine. Trial participants were enrolled by age into 18-55, 56-69 and 70-plus year subgroups, with around 140, 26 and 57 TCR-sequenced participants respectively.

What the time point label conveys for this sample: baseline before first vaccination. The vaccinee samples were drawn from two UK trials, COV001 and COV002, one of which was a single-blind randomized controlled phase 2/3 trial testing AZD1222 (ChAdOx1 nCoV-19) in healthy adults. For TCRbeta chain sequencing, PBMC samples were collected from trial participants at day 0 and at day 28 after the second dose. With respect to this clone: There is no known antigen for this receptor. No base-level quality is on record; no much larger clone is a single base apart.

The CDR3 regions of human TCRbeta chains were analyzed by immunosequencing. On the study's bioinformatics: Repertoire TCRs were matched against a reference library of SARS-CoV-2-specific TCRs generated with the MIRA antigen-specificity platform. Breadth was defined as the fraction of unique TCRs that were SARS-CoV-2-associated, and depth was defined as the fraction of total T cells that were SARS-CoV-2-associated. Using the MIRA data, each spike-specific TCR was mapped to the spike region that the TCR reacts to and placed in a CD4 or CD8 class. Log10-transformed breadth and depth values were compared by one-way ANOVA with Sidak's multiple comparisons tests. TCRdb's version of the immuneACCESS table is confined to in-frame rearrangements and falls short of the full clone set. An unresolved V gene accounts for under half of the shortfall where checked; the remainder is of unknown origin. The DNA was the basis for D and trimming; V, J and clone size are from that table. Across this sample there are 67,000 or so clones, with 84% seen only once. The ten largest make up over 8% of the sample.

The study at large found these results: CD4 TCRs associated with the vaccine covered the entire spike protein, and the dominant responses were in regions 160-218 and 743-854. In the small 56-69-year group, the increase in depth fell short of significance, most likely because of low power. Most participants were white British and females outnumbered males, and the authors suggested that clonal diversity may have been underestimated. Reportedly, close to half of the unique spike-specific TCRs recognized epitopes lying outside the regions that are mutated in the B.1.351 and B.1.1.7 variants. Because no samples from the day 14 peak response were available, repertoires could be characterized only after the peak T cell response. Conclusions about previously exposed vaccinees are limited because only five to seven AZD1222 recipients were SARS-CoV-2 seropositive at baseline. After two AZD1222 doses, spike-specific TCR breadth and depth were significantly higher than at day 0 and than in MenACWY recipients.

This TCR was recovered from an adult in good health. The sample here was peripheral blood, taken on day 0 of AZD1222 vaccination.

The CDR3 region: CASSARGANTGELFF. The DNA is as follows: TGTGCCAGCAGCGCCCGGGGCGCAAACACCGGGGAGCTGTTTTTT. Recombination connected TRBV11-2 to TRBJ2-2; the D assignment is uncertain and may be TRBD1 or TRBD2, with 5 bases supporting each. The CDR3 contains 15 residues, cysteine and phenylalanine counted. The only DNA kept is the CDR3, 45 bases in frame from the first base. The junction shows trimming of 5 bases on V and 2 bases on J, plus 12 bases between the germline ends. CDR1 and CDR2 (SGHAT, FQNNGV) derive from the germline V gene.